A single sample is the source of the 3 T cell receptor beta chains below, sequenced in a study of siplizumab effects on memory and regulatory T cells. Sequenced by immunoSEQ multiplex PCR; TCRdb stores in-frame clones only, minus some. The table has about 100,000 clones, less than 95% seen once; the top ten hold over 1%. The source material was non-Treg CD4+ T cells sorted from blood. These receptors were obtained from a human donor in good health.

This clone was detected only a few times. This chain connects TRBV23-1 to TRBJ2-1, with D tentatively TRBD1 (5 bases). TRBV23-1 is recorded as an ORF, its role being uncertain. The CDR3 is 16 residues long. V lost 9 bases, J lost 0 bases, and 18 bases lay in between. In DNA form, the CDR3 reads TGCGCCAGAAACAAGTGGAAAACAGGCTCCTACAATGAGCAGTTCTTC. Translation: CARNKWKTGSYNEQFF.

The V call is TRBV11-3, the J call TRBJ2-3; D call uncertain. V dropped 5 bases and J dropped 0 bases, with 12 bases sitting between them. This CDR3 comprises 15 residues. The germline CDR1 and CDR2 sequences are SGHNT and YENEEA. CDR3 in DNA: TGTGCCAGCAGCCCCCGGGCAGGAAGCACAGATACGCAGTATTTT. Encoded protein: CASSPRAGSTDTQYF.

J is TRBJ1-1 and V is TRBV27; a possible D gene is TRBD1 (6 bases). Germline loops: CDR1 MNHEY, CDR2 SMNVEV (reference sequence). V gave up 3 bases and J gave up 0 bases, with 14 bases separating them. CDR3 size: 16 residues. As DNA, the CDR3 is TGTGCCAGCAGTTTTAGTCCCGGGGGCTTGAACACTGAAGCTTTCTTT. Encoded protein: CASSFSPGGLNTEAFF.